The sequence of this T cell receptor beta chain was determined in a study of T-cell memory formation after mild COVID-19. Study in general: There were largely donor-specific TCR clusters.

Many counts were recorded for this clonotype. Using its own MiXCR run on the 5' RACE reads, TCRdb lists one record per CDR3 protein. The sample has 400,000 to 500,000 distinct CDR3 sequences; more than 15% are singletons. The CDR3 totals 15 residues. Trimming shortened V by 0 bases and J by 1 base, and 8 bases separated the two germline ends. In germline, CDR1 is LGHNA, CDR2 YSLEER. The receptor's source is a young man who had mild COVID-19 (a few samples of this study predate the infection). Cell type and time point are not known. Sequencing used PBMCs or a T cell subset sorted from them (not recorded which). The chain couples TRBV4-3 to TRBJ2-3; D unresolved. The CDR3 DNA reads TGCGCCAGCAGCCAAGAAGGCTTTCGCACAGATACGCAGTATTTT. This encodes CASSQEGFRTDTQYF.